This T cell receptor (beta chain) was captured by sequencing in a study of cytotoxic CD8 clonotypes in ibrutinib-treated CLL. Study results and limitations: Pretreatment clonality was elevated relative to age-matched healthy donors and paralleled circulating CD8+ T-cell counts.

Only in-frame clones appear in the TCRdb table, and some are missing; sequencing was by immunoSEQ multiplex PCR. The sample holds around 200,000 clones, roughly 77% seen once. Notes on this clone: The antigen is undetermined.

CDR3 length: 14 residues. J gave up 8 bases and V 6 bases, and 8 bases lay outside the gene matches. Germline V gives CDR1 MNHNY, CDR2 SVGAGI (reference sequence). This sequence joins TRBV6-6 and TRBJ1-4; TRBD1 matches 8 bases. The sequences come from PBMCs, collected after 12 months of ibrutinib treatment. This clonotype was obtained from a human donor with chronic lymphocytic leukemia. The CDR3 region is CASSRTGRDEKLFF. As DNA, the CDR3 is TGTGCCAGCAGCCGGACAGGGAGGGACGAAAAACTGTTTTTT.